This T cell receptor (beta chain) was found in a study of CD8 T cells in Susac syndrome. Looked up from germline, CDR1 is MNHEY and CDR2 is SVGAGI. The CDR3 is 14 amino acids. V was shortened by 5 bases and J by 0 bases, with 8 bases between the two germline ends. Random hexamers were used to reverse transcribe the RNA input (roughly 0.5 to 1 ug). The method of amplification for TCR beta CDR3 was immunoSEQ multiplex PCR, covering 54 Vbeta and 13 Jbeta. Each CDR3 protein gets one entry after TCRdb re-called the immunoSEQ multiplex PCR reads with MiXCR. Here the sample spans 350,000 to 550,000 distinct CDR3 sequences, 75% to 90% being singletons. Multiple sclerosis controls were treatment-naive patients with stable or active relapsing-remitting disease. Negative isolation was applied to CD8+ and CD4+ T cells, and FACS enrichment was applied to TEMRA cells.

What was sequenced was CD8+ T cells from PBMCs. The V call is TRBV6-5, the J call TRBJ2-1; tentative D call: TRBD1 (6 bases). The clonotype was recovered from a human donor with multiple sclerosis. The CDR3 region is CASSQGSSYNEQFF. The CDR3 DNA reads TGTGCCAGCAGTCAGGGGAGCTCCTACAATGAGCAGTTCTTC.